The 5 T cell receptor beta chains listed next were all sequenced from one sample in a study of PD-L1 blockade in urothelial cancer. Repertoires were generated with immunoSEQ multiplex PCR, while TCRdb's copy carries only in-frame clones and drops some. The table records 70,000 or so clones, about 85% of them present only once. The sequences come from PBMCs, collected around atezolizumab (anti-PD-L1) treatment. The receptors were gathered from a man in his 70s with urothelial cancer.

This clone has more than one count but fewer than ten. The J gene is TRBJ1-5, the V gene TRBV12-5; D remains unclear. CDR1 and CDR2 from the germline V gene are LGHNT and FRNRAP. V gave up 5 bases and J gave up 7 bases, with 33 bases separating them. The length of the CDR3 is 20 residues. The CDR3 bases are TGTGCTAGTGGTCGTACTGCCCTACCATCGGGTCCAGGATCGGGGCAGCCCCAGCATTTT. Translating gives CASGRTALPSGPGSGQPQHF.

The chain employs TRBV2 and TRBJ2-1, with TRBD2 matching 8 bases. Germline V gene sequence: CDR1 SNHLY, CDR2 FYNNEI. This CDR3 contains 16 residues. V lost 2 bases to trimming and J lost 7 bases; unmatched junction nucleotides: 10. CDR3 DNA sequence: TGTGCCAGCAGTGAACGCCTAGCGGGTTTTGGAAATGAGCAGTTCTTC. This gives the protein CASSERLAGFGNEQFF.

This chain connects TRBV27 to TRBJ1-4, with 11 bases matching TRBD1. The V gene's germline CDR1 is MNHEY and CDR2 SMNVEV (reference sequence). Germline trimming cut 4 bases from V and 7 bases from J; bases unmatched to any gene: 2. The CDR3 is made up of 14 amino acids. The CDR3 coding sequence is TGTGCCAGCAGTTCCGGGACAGGGGGTGAAAAACTGTTTTTT. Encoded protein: CASSSGTGGEKLFF.

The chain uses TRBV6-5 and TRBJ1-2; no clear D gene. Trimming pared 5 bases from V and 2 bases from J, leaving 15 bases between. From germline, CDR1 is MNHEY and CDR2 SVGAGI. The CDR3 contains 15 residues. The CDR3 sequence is CASSLRAGINYGYTF. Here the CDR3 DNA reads TGTGCCAGCAGTCTCCGTGCCGGGATAAACTATGGCTACACCTTC.

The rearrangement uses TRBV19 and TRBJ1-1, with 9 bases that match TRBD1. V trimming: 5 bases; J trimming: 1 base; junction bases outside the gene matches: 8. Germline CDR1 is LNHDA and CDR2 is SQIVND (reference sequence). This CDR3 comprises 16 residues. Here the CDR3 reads CASSGGQGLGNTEAFF. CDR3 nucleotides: TGTGCCAGTAGTGGGGGACAGGGACTGGGGAACACTGAAGCTTTCTTT. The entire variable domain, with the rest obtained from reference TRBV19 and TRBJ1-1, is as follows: DGGITQSPKYLFRKEGQNVTLSCEQNLNHDAMYWYRQDPGQGLRLIYYSQIVNDFQKGDIAEGYSVSREKKESFPLTVTSAQKNPTAFYLCASSGGQGLGNTEAFFGQGTRLTVV.